This T cell receptor (beta chain) derives from a study of T cells in Graves' hyperthyroidism and ophthalmopathy. Whole-study results and caveats: Before onset, by a median of around 6.1 months, the model predicted ophthalmopathy.

Amplification targeted TCR beta CDR3 regions from RNA transcripts. First-round RT-PCR of the TCR CDR3 relied on the HTBI primer set. TCRdb recomputed calls from the multiplex PCR reads with MiXCR, one row per CDR3 protein. The table has hundreds of thousands of distinct CDR3 sequences, roughly 40% seen once. Comments on this clonotype: The antigen is unknown.

V dropped 9 bases and J dropped 0 bases, with 14 bases sitting between them. The CDR3 length is 15 residues. The V gene's germline CDR1 is PRHDT and CDR2 FYEKMQ (reference sequence). No progression to ophthalmopathy during 18 months of follow-up defined stable disease. Sequenced material: blood. This TCR was sampled from a man younger than 35 with Graves' hyperthyroidism. This rearrangement joins TRBV13 to TRBJ1-4; no clear D gene. CDR3 sequence: CASRTADATNEKLFF. The CDR3, as DNA: TGTGCCAGTCGGACGGCGGATGCAACTAATGAAAAACTGTTTTTT.